The sequence of this T cell receptor (beta chain) was determined in a study of vaccination and CD4 T cells after COVID-19. Treatment noted: roughly 11-day PBMC culture with coronavirus spike peptide pools or control peptides (ViraFEST assay). The collection of CD4+ T cells from the unexposed donor took place before the COVID-19 pandemic (2011-2018). Of note for this clonotype: Its antigen is unidentified.

An Oncomine TCR Beta short-read assay was used to sequence the DNA from cultured CD4+ T cells. Genomic DNA was drawn out of CD4+ T cells grown in culture. TCRdb recomputed calls from the PCR reads with MiXCR, one row per CDR3 protein. This sample has several thousand distinct CDR3 sequences, with about 37% found just once. The TCR sequence derives from a human donor in good health. The sequencing sample was made of CD4+ T cells from blood, cultured in vitro.

The CDR3 nucleotides are TGTGCCAGCAGCGCCCCGACAGAGGGTGGCTACACCTTC. Protein product: CASSAPTEGGYTF. The rearrangement joins TRBV7-2 to TRBJ1-2; maybe TRBD1 (5 bases). CDR3 length: 13 amino acids. V lost 5 bases and J lost 7, with 14 bases in between. The germline gives CDR1 SGHTA, CDR2 FQGNSA. The variable domain in full, with the rest retrieved from reference TRBV7-2 and TRBJ1-2, is GAGVSQSPSNKVTEKGKDVELRCDPISGHTALYWYRQSLGQGLEFLIYFQGNSAPDKSGLPSDRFSAERTGGSVSTLTIQRTQQEDSAVYLCASSAPTEGGYTFGSGTRLTVV.